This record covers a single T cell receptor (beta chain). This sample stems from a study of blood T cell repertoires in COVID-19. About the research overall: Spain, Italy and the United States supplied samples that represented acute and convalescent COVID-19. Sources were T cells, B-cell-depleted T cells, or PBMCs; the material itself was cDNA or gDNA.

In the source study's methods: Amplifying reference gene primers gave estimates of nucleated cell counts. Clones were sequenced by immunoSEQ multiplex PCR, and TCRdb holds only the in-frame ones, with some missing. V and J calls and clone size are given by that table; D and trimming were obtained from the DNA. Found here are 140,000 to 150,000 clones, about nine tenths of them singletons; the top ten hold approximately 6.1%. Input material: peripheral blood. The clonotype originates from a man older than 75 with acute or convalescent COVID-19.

CDR3 amino acids: CASSQGTGEKLFF. The CDR3 DNA is TGTGCCAGCAGCCAAGGGACAGGTGAAAAACTGTTTTTT. The rearrangement uses TRBV3-1 (or the pseudogene TRBV3-2) and TRBJ1-4; 7 positions agree with TRBD1. Germline CDR1 LGHDT, CDR2 YNNKEL (reference sequence). The CDR3 has 13 residues. V shed 1 base, J shed 7 bases, and the junction held 0 bases outside the gene matches.